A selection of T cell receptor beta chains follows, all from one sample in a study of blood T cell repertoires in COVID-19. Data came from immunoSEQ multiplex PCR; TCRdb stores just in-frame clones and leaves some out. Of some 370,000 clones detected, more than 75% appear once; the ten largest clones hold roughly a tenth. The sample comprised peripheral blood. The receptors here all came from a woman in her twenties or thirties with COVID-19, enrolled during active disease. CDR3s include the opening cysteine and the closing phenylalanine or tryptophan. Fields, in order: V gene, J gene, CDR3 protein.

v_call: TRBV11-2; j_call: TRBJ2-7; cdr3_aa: CASSLYGGSSYEQYF
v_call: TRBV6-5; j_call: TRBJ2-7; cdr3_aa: CASRLSRGGGEQYF
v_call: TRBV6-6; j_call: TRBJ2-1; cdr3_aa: CASSLTGWGSGRHNEQFF
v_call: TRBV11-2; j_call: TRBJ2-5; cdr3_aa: CASSLFAGKETQYF
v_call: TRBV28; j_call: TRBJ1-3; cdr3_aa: CASSLLQVSGNTIYF
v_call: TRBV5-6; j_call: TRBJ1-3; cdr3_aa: CASSFGVQPGGNTIYF
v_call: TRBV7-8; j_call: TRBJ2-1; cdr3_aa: CASSSLGRGDNEQFF
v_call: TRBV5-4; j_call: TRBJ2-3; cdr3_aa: CASTLGGRQVITDTQYF
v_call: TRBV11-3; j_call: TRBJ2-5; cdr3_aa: CASSTHPGRETQYF
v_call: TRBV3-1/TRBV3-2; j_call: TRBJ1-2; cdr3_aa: CASSQDTMELYGYTF
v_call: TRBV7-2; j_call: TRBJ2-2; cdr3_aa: CASSRLGQPNTGELFF
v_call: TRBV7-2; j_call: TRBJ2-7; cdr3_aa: CASSPPGGSYEQYF
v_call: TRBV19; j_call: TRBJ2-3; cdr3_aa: CASNVGGNTDTQYF
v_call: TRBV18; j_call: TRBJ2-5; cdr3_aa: CASSPQGIEETQYF
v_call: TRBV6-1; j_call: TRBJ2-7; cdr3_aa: CASSDGTGVTYEQYF
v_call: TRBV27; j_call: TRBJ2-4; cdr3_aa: CASSLSTSAKNIQYF
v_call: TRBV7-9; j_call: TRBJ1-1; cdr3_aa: CASSLDRNTEAFF
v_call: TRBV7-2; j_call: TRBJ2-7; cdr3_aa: CASSPVREHAEQYF
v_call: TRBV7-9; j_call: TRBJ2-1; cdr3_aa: CASSPPGTGEYNEQFF
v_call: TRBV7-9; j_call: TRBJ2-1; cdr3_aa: CASSLEGYSSGPYNEQFF